This TCR beta chain was identified in a study of beta chain features in type 1 diabetes. In the study overall: No patient-donor differences in age, gender, total cells or subset yield.

Averaging about 116 mL, one heparinised blood draw was given by each donor. The junction had 8 bases not matched to a gene; V was cut back by 6 bases and J by 7 bases. This CDR3 comprises 14 residues. In germline, CDR1 is SGHTA, CDR2 FQGNSA. The authors reverse transcribed all of the isolated RNA, so sequencing captured expressed TCRB transcripts. Generated by immunoSEQ multiplex PCR, the TCRdb table keeps only in-frame clones and is missing some. This table holds some 180,000 clones, about 13% found once. To note about this clone: No antigen is known for it.

General study points: PCR might favor shorter templates, equally in patients and controls. Among patients with Type 1 diabetes, TCRB CDR3s were moderately but significantly shorter in every one of the four CD4+ subsets.

The TCR originated in a young woman in good health. The chain is built from TRBV7-2 and TRBJ1-4; TRBD1 agrees at 7 bases. What was sequenced was central memory CD4+ T cells from blood. CDR3 in amino acids: CASSLTGAAEKLFF. Here the CDR3 DNA reads TGTGCCAGCAGTCTTACAGGGGCTGCTGAAAAACTGTTTTTT.